Reported below is one T cell receptor (beta chain). Template material for amplifying TCR beta CDR3 regions consisted of RNA transcripts. In the first-round RT-PCR of the TCR CDR3, the HTBI primer set was used. TCRdb re-called the multiplex PCR reads through MiXCR, storing one row per CDR3 protein. The sample has 300,000 to 500,000 distinct CDR3 sequences, 11% to 15% seen once; the top ten hold 28%. The sample is drawn from a study of T cells in Graves' hyperthyroidism and ophthalmopathy. Exclusion of a patient resulted from uncontrolled infection, other autoimmune disease, pregnancy or lactation. Used for diagnoses were clinical symptoms, serum thyroxine and TRAb, thyroid ultrasound and orbital computed tomography. PBMCs were derived from roughly 10 ml fresh peripheral blood. Germline V gives CDR1 SGDLS, CDR2 YYNGEE. The CDR3 is 15 amino acids. Between the trimmed V and J ends, which lost 3 bases and 1 base, there was a span of 11 bases.

This clonotype originated in a man between 45 and 60 years old with Graves' ophthalmopathy. Sequenced input: blood. This chain links TRBV9 with TRBJ2-4; D is uncertain. The CDR3 loop is CASSAPEDAKNIQYF. CDR3 sequence (DNA): TGTGCCAGCAGCGCCCCCGAGGACGCCAAAAACATTCAGTACTTC.